The sequence of this T cell receptor (beta chain) was determined in a study of blood T cell repertoires in COVID-19. The CDR3 loop spans 13 amino acids. Germline V lookup: CDR1 KGHSH, CDR2 LQKENI. With 2 bases removed from V and 2 bases from J, the gap between germline ends came to 7 bases. Sequencing used immunoSEQ multiplex PCR; TCRdb keeps in-frame clones, though not all of them. The sample gives under 200,000 clones, over 80% of which show up once; over 10% is in the top ten. The source is a man aged 65-85 years who had recovered from COVID-19. Sample: peripheral blood. The chain links TRBV18 to TRBJ2-7, with D perhaps matching TRBD1 (6 bases). The CDR3 bases are TGTGCCAGCTCACCAGGACAGACCTACGAGCAGTACTTC. Amino acid sequence: CASSPGQTYEQYF. Together with reference TRBV18 and TRBJ2-7, the CDR3 gives the full variable domain: NAGVMQNPRHLVRRRGQEARLRCSPMKGHSHVYWYRQLPEEGLKFMVYLQKENIIDESGMPKERFSAEFPKEGPSILRIQQVVRGDSAAYFCASSPGQTYEQYFGPGTRLTVT.